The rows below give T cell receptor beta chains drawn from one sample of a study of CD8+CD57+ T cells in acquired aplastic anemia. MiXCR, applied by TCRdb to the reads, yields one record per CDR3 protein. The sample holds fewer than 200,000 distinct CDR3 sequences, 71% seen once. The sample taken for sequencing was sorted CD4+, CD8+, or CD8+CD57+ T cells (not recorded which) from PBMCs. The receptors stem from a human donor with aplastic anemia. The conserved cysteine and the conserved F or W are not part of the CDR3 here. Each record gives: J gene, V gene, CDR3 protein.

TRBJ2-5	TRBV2	ASIRGVRETQY
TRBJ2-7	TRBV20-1	SALNRDKGTYEQY
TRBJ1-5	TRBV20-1	SAEPGLGPGQPQH
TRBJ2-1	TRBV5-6	VRSGGAYNEQF
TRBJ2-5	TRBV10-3	AISEPGSIQETQY
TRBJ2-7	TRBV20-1	SARGRQYEQY
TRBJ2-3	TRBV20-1	SARGVAGGQGTTDTQY
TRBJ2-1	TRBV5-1	ASSMDRQDSNEQF
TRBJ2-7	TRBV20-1	SAPTGDISYEQY
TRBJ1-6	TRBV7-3	ASSVGTGPGSPLH
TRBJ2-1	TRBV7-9	ASSPPSALANEQF
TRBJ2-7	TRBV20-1	SALSGTSGLSYEQY
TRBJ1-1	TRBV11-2	ASSTGNTEAF